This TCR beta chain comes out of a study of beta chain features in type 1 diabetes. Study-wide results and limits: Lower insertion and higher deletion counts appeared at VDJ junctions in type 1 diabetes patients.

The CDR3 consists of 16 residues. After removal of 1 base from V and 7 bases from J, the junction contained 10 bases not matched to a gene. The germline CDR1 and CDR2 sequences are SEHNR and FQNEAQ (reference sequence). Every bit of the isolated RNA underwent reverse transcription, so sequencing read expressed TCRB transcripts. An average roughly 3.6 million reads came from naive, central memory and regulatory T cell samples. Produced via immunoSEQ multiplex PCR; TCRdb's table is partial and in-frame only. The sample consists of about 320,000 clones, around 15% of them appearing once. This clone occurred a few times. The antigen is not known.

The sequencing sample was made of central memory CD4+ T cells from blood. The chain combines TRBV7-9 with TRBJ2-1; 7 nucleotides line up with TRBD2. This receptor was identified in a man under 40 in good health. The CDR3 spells CASSLEGRARGNEQFF. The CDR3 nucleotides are TGTGCCAGCAGCTTAGAGGGGAGGGCCCGAGGGAATGAGCAGTTCTTC. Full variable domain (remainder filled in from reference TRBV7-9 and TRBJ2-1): DTGVSQNPRHKITKRGQNVTFRCDPISEHNRLYWYRQTLGQGPEFLTYFQNEAQLEKSRLLSDRFSAERPKGSFSTLEIQRTEQGDSAMYLCASSLEGRARGNEQFFGPGTRLTVL.